These 5 T cell receptor beta chains came from one sample sequenced in a study of CD4 T cells in relation to SARS-CoV-2 and coronaviruses. The data were produced by immunoSEQ multiplex PCR, yet TCRdb's version contains in-frame clones alone and is incomplete. The sample comprises under 15,000 clones, over 65% of which are singletons, and over 6.5% rests with the top ten. Before the COVID-19 pandemic, during about 2011-2019, CD4+ T cells were taken from unexposed donors. After about ten days of culture, CD4+ T cells were isolated. No antigen has been assigned to these receptors. The sequenced sample was CD4+ T cells from PBMCs, cultured in vitro. The receptors were sampled from a human donor in good health.

V is TRBV15 and J is TRBJ1-5; 12 positions match TRBD1. V shed 8 bases, J shed 7 bases, and the junction held 6 bases outside the gene matches. Germline V gene data show CDR1 as LNHNV and CDR2 as YYDKDF (reference sequence). The CDR3 loop spans 14 amino acids. In DNA form, the CDR3 reads TGTGCCACCGCAGGGACAGGGGGCATCCAGCCCCAGCATTTT. Protein sequence: CATAGTGGIQPQHF.

This clone came up a few times. The chain employs TRBV27 and TRBJ1-4; D gene ambiguous. The V gene's germline CDR1 is MNHEY and CDR2 SMNVEV (reference sequence). The CDR3 is made up of 14 amino acids. Trimming removed 2 bases at V and 1 base at J, with 5 bases between. CDR3 bases: TGTGCCAGCAGTTTAATGGGAACTAATGAAAAACTGTTTTTT. Translation gives CASSLMGTNEKLFF.

The chain is built from TRBV9 and TRBJ1-4, with D tentatively TRBD1 (5 bases). Germline V gene lookup returns CDR1 SGDLS and CDR2 YYNGEE. Between the trimmed V and J ends, which lost 7 bases and 8 bases, there was a span of 18 bases. This CDR3 comprises 14 residues. CDR3 nucleotide sequence: TGTGCCAGCTCACCTCAGGGAGGGAGAGAAAAACTGTTTTTT. This gives the protein CASSPQGGREKLFF.

The chain recombines TRBV20-1 with TRBJ2-1; weak D call: TRBD2 (6 bases). CDR1 is DFQATT, CDR2 SNEGSKA, per germline (reference sequence). Trimming left V 3 bases short and J 2 bases short, with 20 bases between. This CDR3 spans 17 amino acids. The CDR3 nucleotides read TGCAGTGCTAGTGATAGCGGATCCCCCATTGCCTACAATGAGCAGTTCTTC. This sequence encodes CSASDSGSPIAYNEQFF.

The chain joins TRBV19 to TRBJ2-7; 13 bases fit TRBD2. V lost 5 bases, J lost 5 bases, and 9 bases stayed unmatched. The CDR3 contains 16 residues. The germline V gene has CDR1 LNHDA and CDR2 SQIVND (reference sequence). In DNA, the CDR3 is TGTGCCAGTAGTCCCCTTGGGACTAGCGGGACCAACGAGCAGTACTTC. It is translated as CASSPLGTSGTNEQYF.